This T cell receptor (beta chain) is drawn from a study of PD-1 blockade in classical Hodgkin lymphoma. Broader study findings: Healthy donors reportedly exceeded newly diagnosed patients in baseline TCR diversity. There remain no defined causes for the repertoire differences, which possibly reflect disease activity or prior therapy. With CD4+ cells, TCR diversity rose significantly by C4D1, but not with CD8+ cells. Patients newly diagnosed and complete responders had comparable baseline diversity.

CDR3 length: 14 residues. The J segment lost 8 bases and the V segment lost 0 bases, leaving 6 bases of the junction unmatched. The germline V gene has CDR1 LGHNA and CDR2 YNFKEQ. All the patients suffered relapse after autologous stem cell transplantation, and brentuximab vedotin exposure differed. Profiling relied on immunoSEQ multiplex PCR, and the TCRdb table lists in-frame clones only, not all of them. The sample contains tens of thousands of clones, 90% to 95% of which appear only once. A note on this clone: Its matching antigen is unknown.

The specimen was peripheral blood mononuclear cells (PBMCs), collected at baseline. The origin of this receptor is a human donor with classical Hodgkin lymphoma. The rearrangement uses TRBV4-2 and TRBJ1-2; 7 nucleotides align to TRBD1. CDR3 sequence: CASSQDRGREGYTF. CDR3 sequence (DNA): TGTGCCAGCAGCCAAGATAGGGGGCGGGAGGGCTACACCTTC.